This entry is about one T cell receptor beta chain. Antigen: not known. UMI labels and 5' RACE were used to prepare the TRB cDNA libraries. No DNA is given; TCRdb re-called the 5' RACE reads and lists each CDR3 protein once. The sample has about 89,000 distinct CDR3 sequences; the top ten hold about 1%. This sample was included in a study of CXCR3-negative and CXCR3-positive naive CD8 T cells. The CDR3 length is 13 residues. In germline, CDR1 is SGHVS, CDR2 FNYEAQ. Overall study findings and caveats: CXCR3-expressing naive cells carried TRB CDR3s more hydrophobic than those of CXCR3-negative naive cells.

This clonotype was sampled from a human donor in good health. Some clones in this sample may be carry-over from other donors' samples. The chain couples TRBV7-6 to TRBJ2-3; TCRdb proposes TRBD2, but this gene call is untestable without DNA. Sequenced: naive CXCR3+ CD8+ T cells from blood. Subset in this sample: CD45RO-CCR7+CD27+CD95- naive CD8+ T cells expressing CXCR3 (TNR3+). The chain's CDR3 is CASSLSLVDTQYF. Full variable domain (rest looked up from reference TRBV7-6 and TRBJ2-3): GAGVSQSPRYKVTKRGQDVALRCDPISGHVSLYWYRQALGQGPEFLTYFNYEAQQDKSGLPNDRFSAERPEGSISTLTIQRTEQRDSAMYRCASSLSLVDTQYFGPGTRLTVL.